The 18 T cell receptor beta chains below all came from one sample that was sequenced in a study of beta chain features in type 1 diabetes. Reverse transcribing all isolated RNA meant expressed TCRB transcripts were sequenced. Assay: immunoSEQ multiplex PCR; the TCRdb copy retains only in-frame clones and omits some. This table has about 930,000 clones, 15% to 20% appearing once. Specimen: naive CD4+ T cells from blood. The receptors come from a woman in her late teens or twenties in good health.

This chain joins TRBV6-1 and TRBJ2-1; no firm D call. This CDR3 is built from 14 residues. Germline loops: CDR1 MNHNS, CDR2 SASEGT. V lost 3 bases and J 4 bases, leaving 10 bases between the germline ends. This CDR3 is CASSDPQNYNEQFF. The CDR3 DNA is TGTGCCAGCAGTGATCCCCAAAATTACAATGAGCAGTTCTTC.

This clone was seen a handful of times. The chain has TRBV25-1 and TRBJ2-1; no firm D call. CDR1 and CDR2 from the germline V gene are MGHDK and SYGVNS. V lost 6 bases, J lost 0 bases, and 6 bases lay in between. The CDR3 loop spans 13 amino acids. The CDR3 reads CASRGSSYNEQFF. DNA of the CDR3: TGTGCCAGCAGGGGTAGCTCCTACAATGAGCAGTTCTTC.

This chain links TRBV4-1 with TRBJ2-5; TRBD2 aligns across 9 bases. Unmatched junction bases numbered 10, after V lost 0 bases and J lost 5 bases. This CDR3 spans 17 amino acids. CDR1 MGHRA and CDR2 YSYEKL come from the germline V gene. Here the CDR3 reads CASSQDGLAGYLETQYF. CDR3 nucleotide sequence: TGCGCCAGCAGCCAAGATGGGCTAGCGGGATATCTTGAGACCCAGTACTTC.

This chain joins TRBV7-2 and TRBJ1-4; the D is unclear. The V end was cut by 0 bases, the J end by 6 bases, with 8 bases between. Germline V gene sequence: CDR1 SGHTA, CDR2 FQGNSA. This CDR3 spans 14 amino acids. The CDR3 DNA reads TGTGCCAGCAGCTTAGCCTCGCCTTATGAAAAACTGTTTTTT. Translation gives CASSLASPYEKLFF.

V is TRBV6-5 and J is TRBJ2-1; D is perhaps TRBD2 (5 bases). This CDR3 region has 12 residues. V was shortened by 4 bases and J by 9 bases, with 10 bases between the two germline ends. Germline assignment: CDR1 MNHEY and CDR2 SVGAGI. The DNA for the CDR3 is TGTGCCAGCAGTTGGACTGTCGGTGAGCAGTTCTTC. Translated: CASSWTVGEQFF.

This clone was seen a single time. The chain recombines TRBV7-8 with TRBJ2-2; D not certain. The CDR3 consists of 16 residues. Looked up from germline, CDR1 is SGHVS and CDR2 is FQNEAQ. Trimming removed 8 bases from V and 2 bases from J, with 18 bases in between. The CDR3 nucleotides read TGTGCCAGCGGCCCTCGCGTTGTGACAAACACCGGGGAGCTGTTTTTT. Translating it yields CASGPRVVTNTGELFF.

V and J are TRBV7-2 and TRBJ2-7; no firm D call. The V end lost 6 bases, the J end lost 0 bases, and 18 bases lay between the germline ends. The V gene's germline CDR1 is SGHTA and CDR2 FQGNSA. The CDR3 has 16 residues. The CDR3 region is CASRHASTSPSYEQYF. The CDR3 DNA sequence: TGTGCCAGCAGACACGCCTCAACGTCCCCCTCCTACGAGCAGTACTTC.

J is TRBJ1-2 and V is TRBV27; perhaps TRBD1 as D (6 bases). The CDR3 runs to 16 residues. V was trimmed by 2 bases and J by 4 bases, leaving 17 bases between them. Germline V gives CDR1 MNHEY, CDR2 SMNVEV (reference sequence). The CDR3 protein is CASSLIGTRGPYGYTF. The CDR3 DNA follows: TGTGCCAGCAGTTTAATAGGGACAAGGGGACCCTATGGCTACACCTTC.

The sample holds a few counts of this clone. The V gene is TRBV19, the J gene TRBJ1-2; no firm D call. Germline V lookup: CDR1 LNHDA, CDR2 SQIVND (reference sequence). V was trimmed by 7 bases and J by 3 bases, leaving 12 bases between them. The CDR3 extends over 13 amino acids. Written as DNA, the CDR3 is TGTGCCAGTACACCCCCGGGTCACTATGGCTACACCTTC. It encodes CASTPPGHYGYTF.

Comments on this clone: Distinct nucleotide sequences in the sample also encode this CDR3. The V gene is TRBV2, the J gene TRBJ2-7; D possibly corresponds to TRBD1 (6 bases). CDR1 and CDR2 (germline): SNHLY, FYNNEI. The CDR3 is 12 amino acids. V was trimmed by 8 bases and J by 3 bases, leaving 11 bases between them. Written as DNA, the CDR3 is TGTGCCAGCTCATTACAGGGCTACGAGCAGTACTTC. As protein: CASSLQGYEQYF. Filled out from reference TRBV2 and TRBJ2-7, the complete variable domain reads EPEVTQTPSHQVTQMGQEVILRCVPISNHLYFYWYRQILGQKVEFLVSFYNNEISEKSEIFDDQFSVERPDGSNFTLKIRSTKLEDSAMYFCASSLQGYEQYFGPGTRLTVT.

Of note for this clone: Other DNA sequences in the sample encode the same CDR3. V is TRBV28 and J is TRBJ2-2; D perhaps matches TRBD1 (6 bases). Germline V gene data show CDR1 as MDHEN and CDR2 as SYDVKM. The CDR3 extends over 15 amino acids. The ends were cut back, 5 bases at V and 5 bases at J, with 15 bases in the middle. CDR3 DNA sequence: TGTGCCAGCAGTCTCAATGACAGGAAGACCGGGGAGCTGTTTTTT. It specifies CASSLNDRKTGELFF.

V gene TRBV6-5 combines with J gene TRBJ2-7, with TRBD1 matching over 9 bases. The junction had 5 bases not matched to a gene; V was cut back by 5 bases and J by 0 bases. Germline values: CDR1 MNHEY, CDR2 SVGAGI. This CDR3 region has 15 residues. CDR3 nucleotide sequence: TGTGCCAGCAGTGTGGGACAGGGAAGCTCCTACGAGCAGTACTTC. Translation: CASSVGQGSSYEQYF.

This chain connects TRBV15 to TRBJ1-3, with D uncertain. Between the trimmed V and J ends, which lost 6 bases and 0 bases, there was a span of 6 bases. The germline gives CDR1 LNHNV, CDR2 YYDKDF (reference sequence). There are 13 residues in the CDR3. The CDR3 DNA follows: TGTGCCACCAGGCTCGTCTCTGGAAACACCATATATTTT. Translation gives CATRLVSGNTIYF. The full variable domain, in which reference TRBV15 and TRBJ1-3 provide the parts outside the CDR3, is DAMVIQNPRYQVTQFGKPVTLSCSQTLNHNVMYWYQQKSSQAPKLLFHYYDKDFNNEADTPDNFQSRRPNTSFCFLDIRSPGLGDTAMYLCATRLVSGNTIYFGEGSWLTVV.

There are a few counts of this clone. The sample carries other DNA sequences with the same CDR3. The CDR3 here is CASSVGTSAYNEQFF. Written as DNA, the CDR3 is TGTGCCAGCAGCGTAGGGACTAGCGCGTACAATGAGCAGTTCTTC. The J gene is TRBJ2-1, the V gene TRBV9; 9 nucleotides agree with TRBD2. J was trimmed by 4 bases and V by 0 bases; bases with no gene match: 2. The CDR3 loop spans 15 amino acids. The V gene's germline CDR1 is SGDLS and CDR2 YYNGEE.

This clone was counted a few times. A much bigger clone sits one base away, suggesting this may be a read error. This specimen includes other DNA sequences encoding the same CDR3. The chain combines TRBV5-6 with TRBJ2-3; D not resolved. Germline CDR1 and CDR2: SGHDT and YYEEEE. Trimming pared 1 base from V and 3 bases from J, leaving 0 bases between. There are 11 residues in the CDR3. CDR3 sequence reads: CASSLTDTQYF. In DNA, the CDR3 is TGTGCCAGCAGCTTGACAGATACGCAGTATTTT.

With respect to this clone: Mismatch with germline at one junction end may stem from a read error. This chain joins TRBV7-9 and TRBJ1-2; weak D call: TRBD1 (6 bases). The CDR3 has 12 residues. Germline-derived CDR1 and CDR2 are SEHNR and FQNEAQ (reference sequence). CDR3 residues: CASSGQSPSSSF. CDR3 in DNA: TGTGCCAGCTCTGGACAGTCCCCCTCCTCTTCCTTC.

This clone came up a few times. The V gene is TRBV19, the J gene TRBJ2-7; TRBD2 matches at 7 bases. J gave up 3 bases and V 3 bases, and 8 bases lay outside the gene matches. CDR1 is LNHDA, CDR2 SQIVND, per germline (reference sequence). The CDR3 length is 15 residues. DNA for the CDR3: TGTGCCAGTAGTATCCGGCCCCAGCGGGGCTACGAGCAGTACTTC. Translated: CASSIRPQRGYEQYF.

This clone occurred a few times. The rearrangement links TRBV7-8 to TRBJ2-7; 10 nucleotides line up with TRBD1. V dropped 2 bases and J dropped 3; count of bases not matched to a gene: 4. The CDR3 runs to 15 residues. CDR1 and CDR2 from the germline V gene are SGHVS and FQNEAQ. Here the CDR3 DNA reads TGTGCCAGCAGCTTATACGGGACAGGGGTCTACGAGCAGTACTTC. The encoded protein is CASSLYGTGVYEQYF. The whole variable domain, filled in from reference TRBV7-8 and TRBJ2-7, reads GAGVSQSPRYKVAKRGQDVALRCDPISGHVSLFWYQQALGQGPEFLTYFQNEAQLDKSGLPSDRFFAERPEGSVSTLKIQRTQQEDSAVYLCASSLYGTGVYEQYFGPGTRLTVT.